The T cell receptor beta chain described here comes from a study of early stage breast cancer tumors. Overall study context: Most invasive tumors, about 75% of the 16, were ER+/PR+/HER2-. Each sample averaged around 10-fold read coverage. Study-wide results and limits: Tumor and normal breast were distinguished via blood comparison in about 90% of the 16 patients.

TCRdb's table, derived via immunoSEQ multiplex PCR, lists solely in-frame clones and lacks some. Among 50,000 to 75,000 clones listed, over 65% were seen once. With respect to this clone: The antigen is undetermined.

Trimming left V 5 bases short and J 2 bases short, with 13 bases between. Germline CDR1 and CDR2: SGHTA and FQGTGA. This CDR3 spans 15 amino acids. The V gene is TRBV7-3, the J gene TRBJ2-1; D tentatively fits TRBD1 or TRBD2 (5 bases each). This TCR came from a person aged 25-39 years with breast cancer. Source material: blood. The CDR3 protein is CASSARDGTYNEQFF. CDR3 bases: TGTGCCAGCAGCGCGAGGGACGGCACCTACAATGAGCAGTTCTTC.